This T cell receptor (beta chain) appears in the sequencing data of a study of blood T cells in healthy people across ages. Worth noting for this clonotype: The target antigen is unknown.

Findings and limits, study-wide: As age increased, TCR beta diversity per million T cells fell in a roughly linear fashion.

Sample-barcoded 5' priming and a J-beta primer mix drove a second PCR of roughly 7 to 11 cycles. TCRdb ran MiXCR on the 5' RACE reads and lists one entry per CDR3 protein. Counted here are fewer than 2 million distinct CDR3 sequences, more than 35% occurring once; the ten biggest clones make up 20% to 25%. V gave up 3 bases and J gave up 4 bases, with 11 bases separating them. The CDR3 loop spans 14 amino acids. CDR1 and CDR2 (germline): SGHAT, FQNNGV. This TCR was recovered from a human donor in good health. Sequencing input: blood. The chain employs TRBV11-2 and TRBJ2-3; D is unclear. CDR3 region: CASSFATAPDTQYF. CDR3 nucleotide sequence: TGTGCCAGCAGCTTTGCGACGGCCCCAGATACGCAGTATTTT. The complete variable domain, with remaining parts taken from reference TRBV11-2 and TRBJ2-3, reads EAGVAQSPRYKIIEKRQSVAFWCNPISGHATLYWYQQILGQGPKLLIQFQNNGVVDDSQLPKDRFSAERLKGVDSTLKIQPAKLEDSAVYLCASSFATAPDTQYFGPGTRLTVL.